This T cell receptor beta chain originates from a study of T cell responses to AZD1222 COVID-19 vaccine. Germline loops: CDR1 MNHEY, CDR2 SVGAGI. CDR3 size: 14 residues. V shed 5 bases, J shed 6 bases, and the junction held 7 bases outside the gene matches. Note on this clone: Its specificity is unknown.

Overall study findings and caveats: Spike as a whole was targeted by vaccine-associated CD4 TCRs, dominant at 160-218 and 743-854.

Measured with immunoSEQ multiplex PCR; TCRdb has only the in-frame clones, and not every one. The sample shows approximately 140,000 clones, 75% to 95% of them seen only once. The receptor was isolated from an adult in good health. The rearrangement links TRBV6-5 to TRBJ2-1; 7 nucleotides align to TRBD1. The sequences come from peripheral blood, collected on day 0 of AZD1222 vaccination. CDR3 region: CASSQQTGPNEQFF. CDR3 nucleotide sequence: TGTGCCAGCAGTCAGCAGACAGGGCCCAATGAGCAGTTCTTC.